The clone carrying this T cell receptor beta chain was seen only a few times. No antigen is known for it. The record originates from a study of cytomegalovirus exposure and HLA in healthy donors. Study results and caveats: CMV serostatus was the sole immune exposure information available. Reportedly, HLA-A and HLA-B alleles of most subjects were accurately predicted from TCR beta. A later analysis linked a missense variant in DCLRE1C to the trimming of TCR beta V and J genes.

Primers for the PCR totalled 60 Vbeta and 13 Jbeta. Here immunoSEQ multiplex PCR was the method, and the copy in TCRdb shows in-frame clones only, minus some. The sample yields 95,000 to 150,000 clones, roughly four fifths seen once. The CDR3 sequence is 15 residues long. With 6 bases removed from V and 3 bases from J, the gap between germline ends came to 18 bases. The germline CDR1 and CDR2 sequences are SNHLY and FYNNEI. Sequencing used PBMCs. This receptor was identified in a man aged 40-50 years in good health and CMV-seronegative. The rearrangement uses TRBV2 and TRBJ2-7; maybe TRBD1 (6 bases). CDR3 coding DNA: TGTGCCAGCAGGGTGGGACAAGGGGCGATCTACGAGCAGTACTTC. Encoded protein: CASRVGQGAIYEQYF. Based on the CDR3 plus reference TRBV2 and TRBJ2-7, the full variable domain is EPEVTQTPSHQVTQMGQEVILRCVPISNHLYFYWYRQILGQKVEFLVSFYNNEISEKSEIFDDQFSVERPDGSNFTLKIRSTKLEDSAMYFCASRVGQGAIYEQYFGPGTRLTVT.